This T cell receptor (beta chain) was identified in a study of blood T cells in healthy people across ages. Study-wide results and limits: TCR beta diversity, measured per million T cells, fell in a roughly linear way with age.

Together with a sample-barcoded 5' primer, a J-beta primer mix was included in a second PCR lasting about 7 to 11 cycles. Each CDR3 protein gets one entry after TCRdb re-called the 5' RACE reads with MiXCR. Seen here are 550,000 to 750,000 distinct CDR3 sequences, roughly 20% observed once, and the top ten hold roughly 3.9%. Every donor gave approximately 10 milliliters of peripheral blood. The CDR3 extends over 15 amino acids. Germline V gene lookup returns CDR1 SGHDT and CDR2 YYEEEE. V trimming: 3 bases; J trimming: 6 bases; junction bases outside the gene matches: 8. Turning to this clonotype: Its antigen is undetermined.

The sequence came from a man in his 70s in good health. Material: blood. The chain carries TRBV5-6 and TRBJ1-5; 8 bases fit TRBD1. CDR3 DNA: TGTGCCAGCAGCTCCTTAGCAGGGGGCGGTCAGCCCCAGCATTTT. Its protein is CASSSLAGGGQPQHF.